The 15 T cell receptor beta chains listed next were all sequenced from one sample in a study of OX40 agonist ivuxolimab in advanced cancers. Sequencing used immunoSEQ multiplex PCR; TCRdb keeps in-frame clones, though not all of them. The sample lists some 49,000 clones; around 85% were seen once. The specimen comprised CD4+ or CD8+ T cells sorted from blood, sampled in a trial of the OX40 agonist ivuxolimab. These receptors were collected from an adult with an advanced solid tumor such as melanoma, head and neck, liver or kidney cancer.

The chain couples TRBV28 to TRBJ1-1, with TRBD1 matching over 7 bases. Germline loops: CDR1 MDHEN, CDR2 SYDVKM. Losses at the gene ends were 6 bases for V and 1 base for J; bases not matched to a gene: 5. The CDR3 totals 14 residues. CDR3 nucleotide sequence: TGTGCCAGCAGGGCAGGGGGTGCGAACACTGAAGCTTTCTTT. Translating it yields CASRAGGANTEAFF.

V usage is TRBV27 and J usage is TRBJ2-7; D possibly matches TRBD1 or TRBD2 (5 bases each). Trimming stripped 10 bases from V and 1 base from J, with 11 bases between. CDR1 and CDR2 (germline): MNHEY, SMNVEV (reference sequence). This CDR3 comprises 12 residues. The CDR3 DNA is TGTGCCACCGGGACCGCTTCCTACGAGCAGTACTTC. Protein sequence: CATGTASYEQYF.

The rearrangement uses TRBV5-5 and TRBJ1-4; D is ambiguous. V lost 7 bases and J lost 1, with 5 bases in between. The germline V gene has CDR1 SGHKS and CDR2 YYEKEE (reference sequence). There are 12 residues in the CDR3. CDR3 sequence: CASGITNEKLFF. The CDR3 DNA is TGTGCCAGCGGAATAACTAATGAAAAACTGTTTTTT.

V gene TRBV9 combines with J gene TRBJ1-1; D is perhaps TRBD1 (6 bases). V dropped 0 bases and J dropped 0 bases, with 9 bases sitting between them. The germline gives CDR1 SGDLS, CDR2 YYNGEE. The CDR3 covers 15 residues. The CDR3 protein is CASSVGSGVNTEAFF. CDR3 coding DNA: TGTGCCAGCAGCGTAGGGTCAGGGGTGAACACTGAAGCTTTCTTT.

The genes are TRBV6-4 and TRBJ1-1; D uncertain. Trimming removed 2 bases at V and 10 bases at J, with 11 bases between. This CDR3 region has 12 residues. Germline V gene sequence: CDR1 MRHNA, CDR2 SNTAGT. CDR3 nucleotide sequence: TGTGCCAGCAGTGACGGGGTTAGGAGAGCTTTCTTT. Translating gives CASSDGVRRAFF.

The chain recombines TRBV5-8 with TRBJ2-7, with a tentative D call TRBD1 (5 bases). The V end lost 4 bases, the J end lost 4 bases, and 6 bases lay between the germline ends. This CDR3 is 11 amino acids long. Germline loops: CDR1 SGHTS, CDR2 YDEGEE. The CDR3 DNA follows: TGTGCCAGCAGCGCAGGGTACGAGCAGTACGTC. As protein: CASSAGYEQYV.

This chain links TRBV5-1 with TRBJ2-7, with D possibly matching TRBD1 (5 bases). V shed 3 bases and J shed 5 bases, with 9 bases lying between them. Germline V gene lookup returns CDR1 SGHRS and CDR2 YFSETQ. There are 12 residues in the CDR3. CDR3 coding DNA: TGCGCCAGCAGCTGGACCAGGGACGAGCAGTACTTC. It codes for CASSWTRDEQYF.

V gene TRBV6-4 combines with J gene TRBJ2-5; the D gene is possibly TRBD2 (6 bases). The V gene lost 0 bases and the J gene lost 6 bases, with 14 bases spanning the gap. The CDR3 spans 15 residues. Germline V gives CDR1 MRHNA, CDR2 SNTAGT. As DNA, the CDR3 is TGTGCCAGCAGTGACTCAAAGGCTAGCGTCAAGACCCAGTACTTC. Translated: CASSDSKASVKTQYF.

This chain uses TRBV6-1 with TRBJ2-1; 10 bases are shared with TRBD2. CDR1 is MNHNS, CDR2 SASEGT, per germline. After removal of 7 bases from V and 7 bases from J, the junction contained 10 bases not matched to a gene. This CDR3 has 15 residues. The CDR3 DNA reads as TGTGCCAGCACGGCTAGCGGGGGCGTGATGAATGAGCAGTTCTTC. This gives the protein CASTASGGVMNEQFF.

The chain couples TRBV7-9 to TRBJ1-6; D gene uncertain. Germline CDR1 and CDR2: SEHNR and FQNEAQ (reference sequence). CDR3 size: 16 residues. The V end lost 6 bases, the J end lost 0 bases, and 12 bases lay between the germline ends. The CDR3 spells CASSQTGSSYNSPLHF. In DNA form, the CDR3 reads TGTGCCAGCAGTCAAACGGGGAGCTCCTATAATTCACCCCTCCACTTT.

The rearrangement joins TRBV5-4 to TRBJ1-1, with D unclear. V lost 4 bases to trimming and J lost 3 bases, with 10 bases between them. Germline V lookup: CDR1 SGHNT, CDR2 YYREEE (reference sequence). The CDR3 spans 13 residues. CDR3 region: CASSAAGYTEAFF. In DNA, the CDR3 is TGTGCCAGCAGCGCAGCGGGGTACACTGAAGCTTTCTTT.

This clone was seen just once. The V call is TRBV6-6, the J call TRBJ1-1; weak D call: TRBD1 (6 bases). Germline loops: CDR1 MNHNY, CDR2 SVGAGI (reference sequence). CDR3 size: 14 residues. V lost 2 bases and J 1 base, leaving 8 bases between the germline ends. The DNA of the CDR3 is TGTGCCAGCAGTTACACAGGGAAGAACACTGAAGCTTTCTTT. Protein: CASSYTGKNTEAFF.

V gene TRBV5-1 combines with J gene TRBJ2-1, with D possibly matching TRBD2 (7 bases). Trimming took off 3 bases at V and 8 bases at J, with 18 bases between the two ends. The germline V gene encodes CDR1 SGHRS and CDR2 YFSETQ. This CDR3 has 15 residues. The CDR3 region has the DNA TGCGCCAGCAGCTCCGCTTGGGGGGGCCAGGATGAGCAGTTCTTC. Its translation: CASSSAWGGQDEQFF.

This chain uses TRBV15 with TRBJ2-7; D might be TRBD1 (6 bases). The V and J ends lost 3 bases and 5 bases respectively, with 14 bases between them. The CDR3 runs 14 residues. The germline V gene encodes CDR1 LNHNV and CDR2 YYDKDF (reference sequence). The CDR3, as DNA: TGTGCCACCAGCAGCAGCACAGGGTGGAACGAGCAGTACTTC. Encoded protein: CATSSSTGWNEQYF.

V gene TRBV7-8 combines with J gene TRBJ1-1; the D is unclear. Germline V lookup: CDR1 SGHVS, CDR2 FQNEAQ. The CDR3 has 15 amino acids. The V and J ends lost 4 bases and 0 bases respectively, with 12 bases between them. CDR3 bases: TGTGCCAGCAGCTCACGAGGCAGGTTGAACACTGAAGCTTTCTTT. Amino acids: CASSSRGRLNTEAFF.